What follows is one T cell receptor beta chain and its context. These data are taken from a study of blood T cell repertoires in COVID-19. Across the whole study: PBMCs, B-cell-depleted T cells, or T cells provided the cDNA or gDNA that made up the material.

Study processing details: Estimation of nucleated cell counts was performed using reference gene primer amplification. The protocol was immunoSEQ multiplex PCR, while the TCRdb copy is restricted to in-frame clones and leaves out a portion. That table is the source of V, J and clone size, and D and trimming were worked out from the DNA. The table lists 80,000 to 130,000 clones, roughly 90% of them singletons. There are 13 residues in the CDR3. V was pared by 3 bases and J by 6 bases, with 11 bases between. Germline V gene data show CDR1 as LNHDA and CDR2 as SQIVND (reference sequence). Sequenced input: peripheral blood. The V and J genes are TRBV19 and TRBJ1-2; D unresolved. The clonotype was recovered from a man between 65 and 85 years old with acute or convalescent COVID-19. The CDR3 DNA reads as TGTGCCAGTAGTATCCTGGGCCCCGATGGCTACACCTTC. Its translation is CASSILGPDGYTF.